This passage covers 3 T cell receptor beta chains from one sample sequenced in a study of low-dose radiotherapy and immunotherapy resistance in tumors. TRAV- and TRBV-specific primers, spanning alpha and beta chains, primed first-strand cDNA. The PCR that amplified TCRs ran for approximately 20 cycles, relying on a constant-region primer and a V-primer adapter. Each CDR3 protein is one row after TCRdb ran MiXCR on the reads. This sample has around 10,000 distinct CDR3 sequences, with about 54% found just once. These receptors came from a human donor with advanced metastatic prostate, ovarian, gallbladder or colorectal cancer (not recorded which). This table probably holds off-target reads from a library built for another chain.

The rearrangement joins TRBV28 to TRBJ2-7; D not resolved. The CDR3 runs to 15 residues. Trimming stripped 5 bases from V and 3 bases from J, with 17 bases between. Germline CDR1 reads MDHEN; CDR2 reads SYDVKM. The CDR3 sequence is CASSPRTGGDYEQYF. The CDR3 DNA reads TGTGCCAGCAGTCCCCGGACGGGTGGGGACTACGAGCAGTACTTC.

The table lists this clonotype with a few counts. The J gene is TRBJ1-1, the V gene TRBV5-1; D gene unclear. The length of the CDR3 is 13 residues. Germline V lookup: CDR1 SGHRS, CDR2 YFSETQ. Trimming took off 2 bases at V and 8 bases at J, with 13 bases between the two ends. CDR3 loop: CASSLNPPAEAFF. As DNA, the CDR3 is TGCGCCAGCAGCTTAAACCCTCCCGCGGAAGCTTTCTTT.

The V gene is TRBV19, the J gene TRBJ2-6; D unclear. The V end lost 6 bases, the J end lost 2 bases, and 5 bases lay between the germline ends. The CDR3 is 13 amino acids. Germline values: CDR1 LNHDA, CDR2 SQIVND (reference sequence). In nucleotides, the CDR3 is TGTGCCAGTAGAGGCGCTGGGGCCAACGTCCTGACTTTC. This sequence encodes CASRGAGANVLTF.